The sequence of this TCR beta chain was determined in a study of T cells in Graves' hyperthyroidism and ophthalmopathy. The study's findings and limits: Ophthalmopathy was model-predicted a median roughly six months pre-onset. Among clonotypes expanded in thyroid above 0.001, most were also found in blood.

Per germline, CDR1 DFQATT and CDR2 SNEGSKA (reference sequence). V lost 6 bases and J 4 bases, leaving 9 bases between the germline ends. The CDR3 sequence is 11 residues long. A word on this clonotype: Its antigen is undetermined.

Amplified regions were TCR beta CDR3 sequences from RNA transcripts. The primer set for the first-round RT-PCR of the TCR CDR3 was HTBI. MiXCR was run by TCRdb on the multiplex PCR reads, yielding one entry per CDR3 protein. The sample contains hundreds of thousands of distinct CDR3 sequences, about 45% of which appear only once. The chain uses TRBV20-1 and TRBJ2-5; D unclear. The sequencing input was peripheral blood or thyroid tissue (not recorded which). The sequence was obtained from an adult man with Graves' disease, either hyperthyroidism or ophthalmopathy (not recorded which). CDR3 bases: TGCAGTGCCACGAGTGGAGAGACCCAGTACTTC. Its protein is CSATSGETQYF.